This T cell receptor (beta chain) derives from a study of blood T cell repertoires in COVID-19. For the study at large: Donors in the United States, Italy and Spain gave samples during acute or convalescent COVID-19. Sources were T cells, B-cell-depleted T cells, or PBMCs; the material itself was cDNA or gDNA.

Authors' data handling: The assay estimated nucleated cells by amplifying reference gene primers. Sequencing used immunoSEQ multiplex PCR; TCRdb keeps in-frame clones, though not all of them. V, J and clone size reflect that table, while D and trimming were determined from the DNA. The sample yields some 87,000 clones, approximately 80% seen once. This CDR3 has 14 residues. J lost 3 bases, V lost 8 bases, and 7 bases had no gene match. Germline CDR1 is MNHNY and CDR2 is SVGAGI (reference sequence). This clonotype originated in a human donor in a cohort sampled during active COVID-19. The chain links TRBV6-6 to TRBJ2-7; 10 bases match TRBD2. What was sequenced was peripheral blood. The CDR3 bases are TGTGCCAGCGGGGCTAGCGGGGGCCTCTACGAGCAGTACTTC. Amino acid sequence: CASGASGGLYEQYF.